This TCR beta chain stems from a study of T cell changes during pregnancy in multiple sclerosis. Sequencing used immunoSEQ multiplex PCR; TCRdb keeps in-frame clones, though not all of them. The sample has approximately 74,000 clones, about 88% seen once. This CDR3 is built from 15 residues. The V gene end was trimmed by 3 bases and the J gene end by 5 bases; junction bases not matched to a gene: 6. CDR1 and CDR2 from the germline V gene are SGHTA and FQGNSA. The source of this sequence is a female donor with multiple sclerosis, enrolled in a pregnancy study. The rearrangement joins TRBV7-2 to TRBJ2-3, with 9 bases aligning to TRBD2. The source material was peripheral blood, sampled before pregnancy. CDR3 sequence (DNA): TGTGCCAGCAGCTTGGCCGCGGGGGGGGGAGATACGCAGTATTTT. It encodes CASSLAAGGGDTQYF.